The 20 T cell receptor beta chains below all came from one sample that was sequenced in a study of blood T cells in healthy people across ages. A second PCR, run for about 7 to 12 cycles, used a sample-barcoded 5' primer plus a J-beta primer mix. TCRdb called the 5' RACE reads again in MiXCR, with one record for every CDR3 protein. The data show under 950,000 distinct CDR3 sequences, about 20% seen once. Sequencing was done on a sample of blood. These TCRs come from a man between 65 and 85 years old in good health.

This clonotype was recorded a few times. The genes are TRBV2 and TRBJ2-4; D remains ambiguous. Germline-derived CDR1 and CDR2 are SNHLY and FYNNEI. The CDR3 has 16 residues. The V gene lost 4 bases and the J gene lost 0 bases, with 13 bases spanning the gap. CDR3 in amino acids: CASSGRRNLAKNIQYF. In DNA form, the CDR3 reads TGTGCCAGCAGTGGAAGACGGAACCTAGCCAAAAACATTCAGTACTTC.

The genes are TRBV20-1 and TRBJ2-1; D is uncertain. V gave up 4 bases and J gave up 6 bases, with 10 bases separating them. The CDR3 totals 12 residues. Germline lookup yields CDR1 DFQATT and CDR2 SNEGSKA (reference sequence). CDR3 region: CSAIGLVNEQFF. The CDR3 region has the DNA TGCAGTGCTATAGGCCTCGTCAATGAGCAGTTCTTC.

The V gene is TRBV10-3, the J gene TRBJ2-7; D assignment may be TRBD1 or TRBD2 (5 bases each). In germline, CDR1 is ENHRY, CDR2 SYGVKD. Trimming took off 6 bases at V and 7 bases at J, with 13 bases between the two ends. This CDR3 region has 12 residues. The CDR3 sequence: CAISGTLGEQYV. The CDR3 DNA reads as TGTGCCATCAGCGGGACGTTGGGGGAGCAGTACGTC.

The chain combines TRBV7-8 with TRBJ1-4, with 10 bases lining up with TRBD1. This CDR3 comprises 15 residues. In germline, CDR1 is SGHVS, CDR2 FQNEAQ. With V trimmed by 3 bases and J by 7 bases, 5 bases remained unmatched. CDR3 loop: CASSLSGTGVEKLFF. CDR3 sequence (DNA): TGTGCCAGCAGCTTGTCCGGGACAGGGGTTGAAAAACTGTTTTTT.

The chain employs TRBV12-3 or TRBV12-4 and TRBJ1-1; weak D call: TRBD1 (5 bases). Deletions cut 2 bases from V and 5 bases from J, with 12 bases between. The CDR3 runs to 14 residues. CDR3 protein: CASSLMGGGTEAFF. The CDR3, as DNA: TGTGCCAGCAGTTTAATGGGGGGTGGTACTGAAGCTTTCTTT.

The chain carries TRBV30 and TRBJ2-1; the D is unclear. CDR1 is GTSNPN, CDR2 SVGIG, per germline (reference sequence). Trimming shortened V by 0 bases and J by 2 bases, and 11 bases separated the two germline ends. The CDR3 length is 15 residues. In nucleotides, the CDR3 is TGTGCCTGGAGTGTTTTCGAGGCCCCCTACAATGAGCAGTTCTTC. Encoded protein: CAWSVFEAPYNEQFF.

This clonotype was picked up a small number of times. The chain couples TRBV19 to TRBJ2-1; D may be TRBD1 (5 bases). Germline V gene data show CDR1 as LNHDA and CDR2 as SQIVND (reference sequence). Trimming cost V 5 bases and J 3 bases, with 11 bases left between them. The CDR3 has 14 residues. CDR3 sequence: CASSVWGSYNEQFF. As DNA, the CDR3 is TGTGCCAGTAGTGTGTGGGGCAGCTACAATGAGCAGTTCTTC.

The rearrangement links TRBV3-1 to TRBJ1-5; D unclear. The CDR3 is made up of 12 amino acids. Germline loops: CDR1 LGHDT, CDR2 YNNKEL (reference sequence). Trimming cost V 11 bases and J 7 bases, with 15 bases left between them. CDR3 DNA: TGTGCCTCAAACTCGGTCGGGCAGCCCCAGCATTTT. It translates to CASNSVGQPQHF.

The J gene is TRBJ2-3, the V gene TRBV7-9, with D uncertain. This CDR3 spans 13 amino acids. CDR1 is SEHNR and CDR2 is FQNEAQ in the germline V gene (reference sequence). V lost 1 base and J lost 6, with 8 bases in between. The DNA for the CDR3 is TGTGCCAGCAGCTTAGTCCTCGGGGATACGCAGTATTTT. Translation gives CASSLVLGDTQYF.

The chain uses TRBV14 and TRBJ1-1; a weak D match, TRBD1 (5 bases). The V and J ends lost 0 bases and 5 bases respectively, with 13 bases between them. The germline CDR1 and CDR2 sequences are SGHDN and FVKESK. The CDR3 has 15 amino acids. The CDR3 bases are TGTGCCAGCAGCCAAGATCGCGGGGGTTGGACTGAAGCTTTCTTT. This translates into CASSQDRGGWTEAFF.

This sequence joins TRBV7-9 and TRBJ2-2, with D perhaps matching TRBD1 (6 bases). Germline V gene sequence: CDR1 SEHNR, CDR2 FQNEAQ (reference sequence). The germline V and J ends were trimmed by 5 bases and 1 base, with 11 bases remaining between them. The CDR3 has 15 residues. The CDR3 spells CASSEQGLNTGELFF. The CDR3 nucleotides read TGTGCCAGCAGCGAGCAGGGGTTGAACACCGGGGAGCTGTTTTTT.

This chain joins TRBV2 and TRBJ2-2; possibly TRBD2 for D (6 bases). V shed 6 bases and J shed 7 bases, with 9 bases lying between them. This CDR3 is 12 amino acids long. The germline V gene encodes CDR1 SNHLY and CDR2 FYNNEI. Written as DNA, the CDR3 is TGTGCCAGCAGGGAGGGGAGCGGGGAGCTGTTTTTT. As protein: CASREGSGELFF.

This clonotype was picked up one time. The CDR3 region is CASSYSWGLSEQYF. The CDR3 nucleotides read TGTGCCAGCAGTTACTCTTGGGGGCTGAGTGAGCAGTACTTC. The V gene is TRBV6-5, the J gene TRBJ2-7; TRBD1 might be the D (6 bases). Germline CDR1 and CDR2: MNHEY and SVGAGI. V was cut by 0 bases and J by 7 bases, with 13 bases left in between. This CDR3 comprises 14 residues.

This clonotype was observed a handful of times. This sequence joins TRBV7-2 and TRBJ2-5; TRBD2 is a possible D gene (6 bases). The end of the DNA aligns better with TRBJ2-1, so the J call may be wrong. This CDR3 comprises 13 residues. Germline CDR1 reads SGHTA; CDR2 reads FQGNSA. The CDR3 DNA sequence: TGTGCCAGCAGCTTGGAGGGGTTCAATGAGCAGTTCTTC. This codes for CASSLEGFNEQFF.

This clonotype has more than one count but fewer than ten. V gene TRBV10-2 combines with J gene TRBJ2-7; the D is unclear. V lost 1 base to trimming and J lost 2 bases, with 6 bases between them. Germline assignment: CDR1 WSHSY and CDR2 SAAADI. CDR3 length: 13 amino acids. The CDR3 is CASSEWQAYEQYF. Here the CDR3 DNA reads TGCGCCAGCAGTGAGTGGCAAGCCTACGAGCAGTACTTC.

This sequence joins TRBV28 and TRBJ2-7; no firm D call. Looked up from germline, CDR1 is MDHEN and CDR2 is SYDVKM. The CDR3 is 13 residues long. The V end was cut by 5 bases, the J end by 6 bases, with 14 bases between. The CDR3 spells CASSRYSSLEQYF. In DNA, the CDR3 is TGTGCCAGCAGTCGTTATTCTTCACTCGAGCAGTACTTC.

The rearrangement links TRBV18 to TRBJ1-1; the match to TRBD1 covers 7 bases. CDR3 size: 15 residues. CDR1 is KGHSH, CDR2 LQKENI, per germline. Losses at the gene ends were 3 bases for V and 1 base for J; bases not matched to a gene: 5. CDR3 bases: TGTGCCAGCTCACCGCTCGAGGGGGCGAACACTGAAGCTTTCTTT. Translating it yields CASSPLEGANTEAFF.

The chain joins TRBV7-6 to TRBJ2-3; 8 bases align to TRBD2. The J segment lost 6 bases and the V segment lost 0 bases, leaving 5 bases of the junction unmatched. The CDR3 covers 15 residues. Germline V CDR1 and CDR2: SGHVS, FNYEAQ. The CDR3 bases are TGTGCCAGCAGCTTAGCCGAGGGACTAGTTGATACGCAGTATTTT. Protein: CASSLAEGLVDTQYF.

This clonotype turned up a few times. The V and J genes are TRBV5-1 and TRBJ2-7; perhaps TRBD2 as D (5 bases). The CDR3 totals 16 residues. V shed 3 bases and J shed 7 bases, with 23 bases lying between them. Germline assignment: CDR1 SGHRS and CDR2 YFSETQ. As DNA, the CDR3 is TGCGCCAGCAGCTCTCTGTCGGGCGTCACGGGAAGTGAGCAGTACTTC. It translates to CASSSLSGVTGSEQYF.

This clonotype was picked up a small number of times. This rearrangement joins TRBV6-5 to TRBJ2-7, with TRBD2 matching 7 bases. The CDR3 length is 15 residues. Germline assignment: CDR1 MNHEY and CDR2 SVGAGI. V dropped 2 bases and J dropped 2; count of bases not matched to a gene: 6. In nucleotides, the CDR3 is TGTGCCAGCAGTTACGGCGGGGGACGGGCCTACGAGCAGTACTTC. Translation gives CASSYGGGRAYEQYF.